This TCR beta chain emerged from a study of cytomegalovirus exposure and HLA in healthy donors. Regarding this clone: Its antigen remains unidentified.

CDR3 length: 15 residues. Germline V CDR1 and CDR2: SGHVS, FNYEAQ. With V trimmed by 5 bases and J by 3 bases, 4 bases remained unmatched. Whole-study results and caveats: A highly shared variant cluster was judged a likely technical artifact.

PCR used 60 Vbeta primers and 13 Jbeta primers. TCRdb keeps only in-frame clones here, not all; method: immunoSEQ multiplex PCR. In the table there are about 180,000 clones, approximately 88% of which are singletons. The sequence came from a man aged 30 to 45 in good health and CMV-seronegative. Sequencing used PBMCs. V gene TRBV7-6 combines with J gene TRBJ2-2; TRBD1 matches 9 bases. The CDR3 loop reads CASSPGTGHTGELFF. The CDR3 DNA sequence: TGTGCCAGCAGCCCCGGGACAGGGCACACCGGGGAGCTGTTTTTT. Using reference TRBV7-6 and TRBJ2-2 for the parts outside the CDR3, the full variable domain is GAGVSQSPRYKVTKRGQDVALRCDPISGHVSLYWYRQALGQGPEFLTYFNYEAQQDKSGLPNDRFSAERPEGSISTLTIQRTEQRDSAMYRCASSPGTGHTGELFFGEGSRLTVL.